Following are 23 T cell receptor beta chains from one sample sequenced in a study of tumour-infiltrating T cells in Burkitt lymphoma (TCRdb year 2020). Receptor libraries were prepared by the immunoSEQ multiplex PCR assay. In TCRdb, the immuneACCESS table is reduced to in-frame sequences with V and J assigned. These tables do not hold every clone; where another copy was compared, an unresolved V gene accounts for under half, and the others remain unexplained. This sample lists roughly 600 clones; about a sixth were detected once. The ten largest clones represent about 4.5% of the sample. Sequencing used tumor tissue. The receptors stem from a human donor with Burkitt lymphoma.

This clone turned up a few times. The CDR3: CSARLSDTQYF. The DNA of the CDR3 is TGCAGTGCTAGACTGTCCGATACGCAGTATTTT. The chain is built from TRBV20-1 and TRBJ2-3; D ambiguous. Germline loops: CDR1 DFQATT, CDR2 SNEGSKA (reference sequence). V lost 2 bases, J lost 6 bases, and 6 bases lay in between. This CDR3 has 11 residues.

V usage is TRBV11-2 and J usage is TRBJ2-1; D is ambiguous. V gave up 7 bases and J gave up 7 bases, with 17 bases separating them. Germline values: CDR1 SGHAT, CDR2 FQNNGV. The CDR3 length is 14 residues. The CDR3 DNA follows: TGTGCCAGCACCATCGGGCCTTACGGGAATGAGCAGTTCTTC. It yields the protein CASTIGPYGNEQFF.

The sample holds a few counts of this clone. The V gene is TRBV9, the J gene TRBJ2-1, with D unclear. Trimming pared 7 bases from V and 9 bases from J, leaving 17 bases between. The CDR3 runs 13 residues. Germline lookup yields CDR1 SGDLS and CDR2 YYNGEE. DNA of the CDR3: TGTGCCAGCCAGGTAGAGAATCTGGGTGAGCAGTTCTTC. As protein: CASQVENLGEQFF. Filled out from reference TRBV9 and TRBJ2-1, the complete variable domain reads DSGVTQTPKHLITATGQRVTLRCSPRSGDLSVYWYQQSLDQGLQFLIQYYNGEERAKGNILERFSAQQFPDLHSELNLSSLELGDSALYFCASQVENLGEQFFGPGTRLTVL.

The J gene is TRBJ1-1, the V gene TRBV6-1; 8 bases match TRBD1. This CDR3 is built from 16 residues. Germline V gives CDR1 MNHNS, CDR2 SASEGT. Trimming took 3 bases from V and 4 from J; bases not matched to a gene: 10. The DNA for the CDR3 is TGTGCCAGCAGTGAGAGGCAGGGGGCGGGGGGCACTGAAGCTTTCTTT. Its protein product is CASSERQGAGGTEAFF.

The chain recombines TRBV2 with TRBJ2-1; D uncertain. Trimming pared 10 bases from V and 10 bases from J, leaving 17 bases between. This CDR3 is 12 amino acids long. Per the germline V gene, CDR1 is SNHLY and CDR2 is FYNNEI. In nucleotides, the CDR3 is TGTGCCACGGGCTTATACAATGTGGAGCAGTTCTTC. It is translated as CATGLYNVEQFF.

In its sample, this clone was seen a few times. J is TRBJ2-7 and V is TRBV6-6; D call uncertain. Germline CDR1 reads MNHNY; CDR2 reads SVGAGI (reference sequence). The CDR3 extends over 14 amino acids. V lost 6 bases and J 3 bases, leaving 15 bases between the germline ends. The CDR3 coding sequence is TGTGCCAGCAGGGAGAATCTCCCATACTACGAGCAGTACGTC. Its translation is CASRENLPYYEQYV.

The rearrangement joins TRBV18 to TRBJ1-3; D is undetermined. Germline CDR1 is KGHSH and CDR2 is LQKENI. Trimming shortened V by 0 bases and J by 7 bases, and 10 bases separated the two germline ends. The CDR3 consists of 14 residues. The CDR3 DNA reads as TGTGCCAGCTCACCACCGTTGACCGGGAACACCATATATTTT. Protein sequence: CASSPPLTGNTIYF.

V usage is TRBV4-1 and J usage is TRBJ1-1; the D is unclear. Trimming pared 0 bases from V and 4 bases from J, leaving 6 bases between. The CDR3 spans 13 residues. CDR1 is MGHRA, CDR2 YSYEKL, per germline. The DNA of the CDR3 is TGCGCCAGCAGCCAAGATCGGTCCACTGAAGCTTTCTTT. This translates into CASSQDRSTEAFF.

This clone was observed a few times. This rearrangement joins TRBV4-2 to TRBJ1-5, with D possibly being TRBD1 (6 bases). CDR1 is LGHNA, CDR2 YNFKEQ, per germline. This CDR3 has 15 amino acids. V was trimmed by 0 bases and J by 5 bases, leaving 11 bases between them. The CDR3 DNA is TGTGCCAGCAGCCAAGATCTAAGGGGGTATCAGCCCCAGCATTTT. It translates to CASSQDLRGYQPQHF.

The V call is TRBV9, the J call TRBJ2-3; D gene unclear. Trimming removed 0 bases at V and 2 bases at J, with 7 bases between. The CDR3 extends over 14 amino acids. Germline V gene lookup returns CDR1 SGDLS and CDR2 YYNGEE. The CDR3 is CASSVESDTDTQYF. As DNA, the CDR3 is TGTGCCAGCAGCGTAGAAAGCGACACAGATACGCAGTATTTT.

V and J are TRBV2 and TRBJ1-5, with TRBD1 as a possible D gene (5 bases). The CDR3 runs 15 residues. V lost 6 bases to trimming and J lost 2 bases, with 14 bases between them. CDR1 and CDR2 from the germline V gene are SNHLY and FYNNEI. The CDR3 spells CASSAGGSGNQPQHF. CDR3 sequence (DNA): TGTGCCAGCAGCGCTGGGGGGTCGGGCAATCAGCCCCAGCATTTT.

About this clone: One junction end disagrees with the germline gene, perhaps due to a read error. The chain employs TRBV7-7 and TRBJ2-7, with 7 bases aligning to TRBD1. Per germline, CDR1 SSHAT and CDR2 FNYEAQ (reference sequence). The CDR3 has 16 residues. CDR3 in DNA: TGTGCTAGCAGCTTAGGCCTCCCCGGGACAGCCCACGAGCAGTACTTC. Residues: CASSLGLPGTAHEQYF.

V and J are TRBV30 and TRBJ1-5; D ambiguous. Trimming cost V 5 bases and J 9 bases, with 14 bases left between them. Looked up from germline, CDR1 is GTSNPN and CDR2 is SVGIG (reference sequence). This CDR3 spans 12 amino acids. The CDR3 region has the DNA TGTGCCTGGTCCGGACGGGCCGGGCCCCAGCATTTT. It yields the protein CAWSGRAGPQHF.

This sequence joins TRBV14 and TRBJ1-4, with D possibly being TRBD1 (6 bases). Germline assignment: CDR1 SGHDN and CDR2 FVKESK. The CDR3 totals 15 residues. V gave up 0 bases and J gave up 7 bases, with 12 bases separating them. The CDR3 DNA follows: TGTGCCAGCAGCCAAGAACGAGCGGGGGCTGAAAAACTGTTTTTT. Protein sequence: CASSQERAGAEKLFF.

The chain links TRBV18 to TRBJ1-1; D gene ambiguous. This CDR3 region has 17 residues. V lost 1 base, J lost 2 bases, and 17 bases lay in between. Germline V CDR1 and CDR2: KGHSH, LQKENI. The CDR3 DNA reads TGTGCCAGCTCACCACGTACGCGGACCCTGGGCAACACTGAAGCTTTCTTT. Residues: CASSPRTRTLGNTEAFF.

This clone was counted a few times. This chain links TRBV30 with TRBJ1-1, with D unclear. The length of the CDR3 is 14 residues. The V and J ends lost 1 base and 3 bases respectively, with 12 bases between them. Germline loops: CDR1 GTSNPN, CDR2 SVGIG (reference sequence). Here the CDR3 reads CAWSALGVYTEAFF. The CDR3 nucleotides are TGTGCCTGGAGTGCGCTGGGTGTTTACACTGAAGCTTTCTTT.

The V gene is TRBV6-5, the J gene TRBJ2-1; D is ambiguous. Per the germline V gene, CDR1 is MNHEY and CDR2 is SVGAGI. The CDR3 length is 15 residues. The V and J ends lost 0 bases and 2 bases respectively, with 8 bases between them. The CDR3 loop reads CASSYSLEPYNEQFF. The CDR3 nucleotides read TGTGCCAGCAGTTACTCTCTAGAGCCCTACAATGAGCAGTTCTTC.

In this sample, this clone turned up a few times. This chain uses TRBV5-5 with TRBJ2-3; TRBD2 is a possible D gene (6 bases). V was clipped by 10 bases and J by 1 base, with 13 bases between them. Per the germline V gene, CDR1 is SGHKS and CDR2 is YYEKEE (reference sequence). The CDR3 spans 13 residues. As DNA, the CDR3 is TGTGCCCGTCGAGGCGGGGGCACAGATACGCAGTATTTT. Its translation is CARRGGGTDTQYF.

This clone was seen a few times. The CDR3 DNA sequence: TGTGCCAGCAGTTATGGGGAGGGGGAGGAGCAGTTCTTC. It is translated as CASSYGEGEEQFF. The chain has TRBV6-5 and TRBJ2-1; D is possibly TRBD2 (7 bases). The V gene's germline CDR1 is MNHEY and CDR2 SVGAGI. Between the trimmed V and J ends, which lost 3 bases and 10 bases, there was a span of 13 bases. The CDR3 totals 13 residues.

The V call is TRBV9, the J call TRBJ1-4, with D maybe TRBD1 (6 bases). Germline V lookup: CDR1 SGDLS, CDR2 YYNGEE. With 2 bases removed from V and 6 bases from J, the gap between germline ends came to 11 bases. The CDR3 runs 14 residues. The CDR3 reads CASSVETGDEKLFF. CDR3 coding DNA: TGTGCCAGCAGCGTCGAGACAGGAGATGAAAAACTGTTTTTT.

The J gene is TRBJ1-2, the V gene TRBV7-8; no firm D call. Germline CDR1 reads SGHVS; CDR2 reads FQNEAQ. V was clipped by 6 bases and J by 8 bases, with 13 bases between them. The CDR3 totals 12 residues. The CDR3 bases are TGTGCCAGCAGAGTTGGAGCTGGGGGCTACACCTTC. Translating gives CASRVGAGGYTF.

V usage is TRBV28 and J usage is TRBJ1-2; D not certain. The CDR3 loop spans 12 amino acids. Trimming cost V 8 bases and J 6 bases, with 13 bases left between them. The germline CDR1 and CDR2 sequences are MDHEN and SYDVKM. The CDR3 nucleotides read TGTGCCAGCGCCCGTCCCCTGGATGGCTACACCTTC. This encodes CASARPLDGYTF.

The CDR3 sequence is CASSAEAFF. The CDR3 DNA is TGTGCCAGCAGCGCTGAAGCTTTCTTT. The gene calls are TRBV13 and TRBJ1-1; D ambiguous. In germline, CDR1 is PRHDT, CDR2 FYEKMQ (reference sequence). V lost 5 bases and J 6 bases, leaving 1 base between the germline ends. The CDR3 contains 9 residues.